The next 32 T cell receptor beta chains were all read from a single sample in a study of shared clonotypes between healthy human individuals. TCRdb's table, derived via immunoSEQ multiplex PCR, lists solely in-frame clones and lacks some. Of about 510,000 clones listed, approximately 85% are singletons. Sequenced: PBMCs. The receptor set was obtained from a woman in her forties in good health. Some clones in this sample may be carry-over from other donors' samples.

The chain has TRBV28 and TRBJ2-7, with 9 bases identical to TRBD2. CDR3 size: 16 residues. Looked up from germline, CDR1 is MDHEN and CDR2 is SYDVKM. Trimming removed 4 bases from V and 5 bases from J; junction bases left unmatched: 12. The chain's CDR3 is CASSSRAGGPDHEQYF. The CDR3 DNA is TGTGCCAGCAGTTCTCGGGCGGGAGGGCCAGACCACGAGCAGTACTTC.

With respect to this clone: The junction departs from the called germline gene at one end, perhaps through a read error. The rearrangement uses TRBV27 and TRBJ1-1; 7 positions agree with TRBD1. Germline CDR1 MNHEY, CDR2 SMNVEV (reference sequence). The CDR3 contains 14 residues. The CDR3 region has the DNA TGTGCCAGCAGTGCCGCGACAGGGAACACTGCAGCTTTCTTT. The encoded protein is CASSAATGNTAAFF.

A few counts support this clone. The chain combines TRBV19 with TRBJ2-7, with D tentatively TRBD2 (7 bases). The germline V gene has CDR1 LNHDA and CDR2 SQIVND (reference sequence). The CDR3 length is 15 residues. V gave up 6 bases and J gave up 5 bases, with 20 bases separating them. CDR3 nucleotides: TGTGCCAGTAGACCCCGGGGGGCCCTAAACCACGAGCAGTACTTC. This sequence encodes CASRPRGALNHEQYF.

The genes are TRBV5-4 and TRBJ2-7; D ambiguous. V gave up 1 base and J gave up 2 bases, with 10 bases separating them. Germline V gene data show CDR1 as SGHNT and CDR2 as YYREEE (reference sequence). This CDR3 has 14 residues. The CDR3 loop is CASSLYGVTYEQYF. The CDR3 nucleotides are TGTGCCAGCAGCTTGTACGGCGTAACCTACGAGCAGTACTTC.

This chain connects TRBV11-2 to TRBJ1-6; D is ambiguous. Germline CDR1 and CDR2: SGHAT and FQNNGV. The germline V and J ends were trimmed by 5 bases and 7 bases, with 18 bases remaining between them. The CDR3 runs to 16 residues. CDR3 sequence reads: CASSPGSGGRNSPLHF. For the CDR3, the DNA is TGTGCCAGCAGCCCCGGATCGGGAGGACGGAATTCACCCCTCCACTTT.

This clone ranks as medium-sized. DNA for the CDR3: TGTGCCACCAGCAGAGATTCGGGACAGGGGGCTGAAAAACTGTTTTTT. This gives the protein CATSRDSGQGAEKLFF. The genes are TRBV15 and TRBJ1-4; 12 bases line up with TRBD1. The ends lost 0 bases at V and 7 bases at J; junction bases unmatched: 3. CDR1 LNHNV and CDR2 YYDKDF come from the germline V gene (reference sequence). The CDR3 covers 16 residues.

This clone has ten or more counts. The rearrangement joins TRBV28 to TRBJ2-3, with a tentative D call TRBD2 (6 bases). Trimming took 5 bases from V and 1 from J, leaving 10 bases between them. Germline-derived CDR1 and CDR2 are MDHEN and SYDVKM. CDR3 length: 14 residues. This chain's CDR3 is CASSQPSGTDTQYF. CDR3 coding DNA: TGTGCCAGCAGTCAGCCTAGCGGCACAGATACGCAGTATTTT.

CDR3 coding DNA: TGTGCCAGCAGTTTCTTGGGGGCCTCCTACAATGAGCAGTTCTTC. It is translated as CASSFLGASYNEQFF. The rearrangement uses TRBV6-5 and TRBJ2-1, with D perhaps matching TRBD1 (6 bases). V lost 4 bases, J lost 0 bases, and 10 bases lay in between. The germline V gene has CDR1 MNHEY and CDR2 SVGAGI. The CDR3 runs to 15 residues.

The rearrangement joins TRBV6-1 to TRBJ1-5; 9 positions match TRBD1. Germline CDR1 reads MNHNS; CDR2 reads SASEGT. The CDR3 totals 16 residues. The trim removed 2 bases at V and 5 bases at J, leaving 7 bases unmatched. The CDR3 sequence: CASSELSGTGYQPQHF. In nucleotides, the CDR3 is TGTGCCAGCAGTGAACTATCAGGGACAGGGTATCAGCCCCAGCATTTT.

CDR3 sequence reads: CASSLGPPTGELFF. DNA of the CDR3: TGTGCCAGCAGCTTAGGCCCCCCCACCGGGGAGCTGTTTTTT. The chain employs TRBV7-6 and TRBJ2-2; no clear D gene. Trimming took off 1 base at V and 4 bases at J, with 7 bases between the two ends. Germline CDR1 reads SGHVS; CDR2 reads FNYEAQ. The CDR3 is 14 amino acids. Together with reference TRBV7-6 and TRBJ2-2, the CDR3 gives the full variable domain: GAGVSQSPRYKVTKRGQDVALRCDPISGHVSLYWYRQALGQGPEFLTYFNYEAQQDKSGLPNDRFSAERPEGSISTLTIQRTEQRDSAMYRCASSLGPPTGELFFGEGSRLTVL.

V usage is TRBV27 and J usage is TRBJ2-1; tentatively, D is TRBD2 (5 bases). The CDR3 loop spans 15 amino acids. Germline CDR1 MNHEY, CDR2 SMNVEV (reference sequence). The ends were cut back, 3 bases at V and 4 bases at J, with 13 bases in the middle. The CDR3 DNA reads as TGTGCCAGCAGTTTCGAGGGCCCCCTTTACAATGAGCAGTTCTTC. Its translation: CASSFEGPLYNEQFF.

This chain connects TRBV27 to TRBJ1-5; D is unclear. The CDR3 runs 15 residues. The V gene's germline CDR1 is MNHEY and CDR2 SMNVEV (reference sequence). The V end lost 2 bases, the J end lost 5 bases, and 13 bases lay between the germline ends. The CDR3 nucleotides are TGTGCCAGCAGTTTAACCTGGGGATCTCATCAGCCCCAGCATTTT. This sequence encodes CASSLTWGSHQPQHF.

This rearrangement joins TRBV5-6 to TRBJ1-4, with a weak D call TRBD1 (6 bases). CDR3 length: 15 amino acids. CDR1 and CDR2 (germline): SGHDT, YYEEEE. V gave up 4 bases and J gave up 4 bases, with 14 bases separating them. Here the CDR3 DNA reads TGTGCCAGCAGCCCAAAGGACAGAGTTAATGAAAAACTGTTTTTT. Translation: CASSPKDRVNEKLFF.

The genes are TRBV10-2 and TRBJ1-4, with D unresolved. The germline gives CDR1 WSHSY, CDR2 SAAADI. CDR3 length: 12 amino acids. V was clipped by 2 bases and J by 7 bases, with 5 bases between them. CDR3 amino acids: CASSEVGEKLFF. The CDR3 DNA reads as TGCGCCAGCAGTGAGGTTGGTGAAAAACTGTTTTTT.

The CDR3 DNA is TGCAGTGCGTGGATGAACACTGAAGCTTTCTTT. As protein: CSAWMNTEAFF. The rearrangement uses TRBV20-1 and TRBJ1-1; D call uncertain. The CDR3 has 11 residues. The germline CDR1 and CDR2 sequences are DFQATT and SNEGSKA (reference sequence). Trimming shortened V by 6 bases and J by 0 bases, and 5 bases separated the two germline ends.

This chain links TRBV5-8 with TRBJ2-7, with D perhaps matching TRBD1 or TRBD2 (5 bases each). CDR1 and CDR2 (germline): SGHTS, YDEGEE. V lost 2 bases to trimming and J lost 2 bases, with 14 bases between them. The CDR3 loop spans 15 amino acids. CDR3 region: CASSLSGDLPYEQYF. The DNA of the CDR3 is TGTGCCAGCAGCTTATCCGGGGACCTTCCCTACGAGCAGTACTTC.

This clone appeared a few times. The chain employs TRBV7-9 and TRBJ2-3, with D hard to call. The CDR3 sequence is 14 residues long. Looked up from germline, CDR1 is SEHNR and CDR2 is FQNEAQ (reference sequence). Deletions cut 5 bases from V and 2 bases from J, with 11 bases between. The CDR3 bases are TGTGCCAGCAGCCCAAGAGCGTACACAGATACGCAGTATTTT. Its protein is CASSPRAYTDTQYF.

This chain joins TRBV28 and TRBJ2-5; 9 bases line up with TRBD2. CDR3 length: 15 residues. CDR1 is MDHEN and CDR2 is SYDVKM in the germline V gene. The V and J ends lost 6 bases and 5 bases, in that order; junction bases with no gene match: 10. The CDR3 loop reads CASSQEREARETQYF. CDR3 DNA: TGTGCCAGCAGCCAGGAGCGGGAGGCCAGGGAGACCCAGTACTTC.

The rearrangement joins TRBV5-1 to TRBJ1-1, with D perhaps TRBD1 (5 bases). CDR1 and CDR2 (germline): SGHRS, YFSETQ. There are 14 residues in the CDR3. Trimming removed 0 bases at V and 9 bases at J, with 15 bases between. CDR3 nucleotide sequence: TGCGCCAGCAGCTTGGACGTGGGACCCGTAAAAGCTTTCTTT. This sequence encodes CASSLDVGPVKAFF.

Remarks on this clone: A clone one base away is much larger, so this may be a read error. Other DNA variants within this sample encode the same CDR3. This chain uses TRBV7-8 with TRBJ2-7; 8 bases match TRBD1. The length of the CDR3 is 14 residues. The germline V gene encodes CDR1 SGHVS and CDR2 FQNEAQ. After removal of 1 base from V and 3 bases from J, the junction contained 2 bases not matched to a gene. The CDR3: CASSLGTGIYEQYF. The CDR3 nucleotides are TGTGCCAGCAGCTTAGGGACAGGGATCTACGAGCAGTACTTC. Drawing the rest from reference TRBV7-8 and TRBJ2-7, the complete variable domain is GAGVSQSPRYKVAKRGQDVALRCDPISGHVSLFWYQQALGQGPEFLTYFQNEAQLDKSGLPSDRFFAERPEGSVSTLKIQRTQQEDSAVYLCASSLGTGIYEQYFGPGTRLTVT.

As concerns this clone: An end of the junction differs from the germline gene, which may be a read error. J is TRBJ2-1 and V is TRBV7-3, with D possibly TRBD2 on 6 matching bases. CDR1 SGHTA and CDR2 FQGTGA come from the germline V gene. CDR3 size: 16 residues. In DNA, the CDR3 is TGTGCCAGCAGCTTAAGTGCCGAGCGGGCAAACAAAGAGCAGTTCTTC. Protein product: CASSLSAERANKEQFF.

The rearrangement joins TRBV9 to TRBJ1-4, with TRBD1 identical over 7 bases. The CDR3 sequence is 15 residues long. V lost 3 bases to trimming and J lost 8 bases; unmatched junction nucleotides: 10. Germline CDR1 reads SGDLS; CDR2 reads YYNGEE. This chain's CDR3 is CASSGTGTVSEKLFF. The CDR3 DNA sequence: TGTGCCAGCAGCGGAACCGGGACAGTTTCCGAAAAACTGTTTTTT.

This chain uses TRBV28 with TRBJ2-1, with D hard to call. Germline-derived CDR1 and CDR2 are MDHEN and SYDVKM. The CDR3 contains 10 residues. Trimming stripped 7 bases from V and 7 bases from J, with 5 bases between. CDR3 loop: CASKGNEQFF. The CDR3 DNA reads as TGTGCCAGCAAAGGAAATGAGCAGTTCTTC.

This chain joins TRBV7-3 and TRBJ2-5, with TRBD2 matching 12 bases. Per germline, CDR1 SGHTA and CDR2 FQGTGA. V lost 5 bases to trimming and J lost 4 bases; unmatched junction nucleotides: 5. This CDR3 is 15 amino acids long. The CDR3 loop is CASSPKGLAGETQYF. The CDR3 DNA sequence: TGTGCCAGCAGCCCCAAGGGACTAGCGGGAGAGACCCAGTACTTC.

CDR3 bases: TGTGCCAGTAGTTCTCGGACTAGCGGGATCGATACGCAGTATTTT. Protein sequence: CASSSRTSGIDTQYF. The V call is TRBV19, the J call TRBJ2-3; 12 positions match TRBD2. Germline loops: CDR1 LNHDA, CDR2 SQIVND (reference sequence). The CDR3 sequence is 15 residues long. V lost 5 bases, J lost 6 bases, and 6 bases stayed unmatched.

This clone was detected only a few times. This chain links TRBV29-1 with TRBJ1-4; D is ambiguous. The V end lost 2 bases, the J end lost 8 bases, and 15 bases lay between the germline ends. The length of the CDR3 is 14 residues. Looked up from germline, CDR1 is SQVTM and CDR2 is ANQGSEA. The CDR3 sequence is CSVESGQLGEKLFF. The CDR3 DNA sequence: TGCAGCGTTGAATCTGGGCAGCTGGGGGAAAAACTGTTTTTT.

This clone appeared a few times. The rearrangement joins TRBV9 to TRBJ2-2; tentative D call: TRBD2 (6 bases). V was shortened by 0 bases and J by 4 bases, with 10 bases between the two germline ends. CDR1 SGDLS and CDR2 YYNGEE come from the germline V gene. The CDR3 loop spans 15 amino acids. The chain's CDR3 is CASSVGLVSTGELFF. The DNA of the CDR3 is TGTGCCAGCAGCGTAGGACTAGTTAGCACCGGGGAGCTGTTTTTT.

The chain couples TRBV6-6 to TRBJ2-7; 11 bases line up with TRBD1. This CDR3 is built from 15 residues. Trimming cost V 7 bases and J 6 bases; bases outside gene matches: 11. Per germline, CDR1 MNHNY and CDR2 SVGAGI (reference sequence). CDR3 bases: TGTGCCAGCACCACTATGCCGGACAGGGGGCTCGAGCAGTACTTC. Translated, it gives CASTTMPDRGLEQYF.

CDR3 nucleotide sequence: TGTGCCAGCAGGCTTTCCCAGGGGGCTTGGTACGAGCAGTACTTC. Translated: CASRLSQGAWYEQYF. This chain connects TRBV2 to TRBJ2-7, with TRBD1 matching 8 bases. The CDR3 runs to 15 residues. Germline trimming cut 6 bases from V and 4 bases from J; bases unmatched to any gene: 11. Looked up from germline, CDR1 is SNHLY and CDR2 is FYNNEI. The entire variable domain, with the rest obtained from reference TRBV2 and TRBJ2-7, is as follows: EPEVTQTPSHQVTQMGQEVILRCVPISNHLYFYWYRQILGQKVEFLVSFYNNEISEKSEIFDDQFSVERPDGSNFTLKIRSTKLEDSAMYFCASRLSQGAWYEQYFGPGTRLTVT.

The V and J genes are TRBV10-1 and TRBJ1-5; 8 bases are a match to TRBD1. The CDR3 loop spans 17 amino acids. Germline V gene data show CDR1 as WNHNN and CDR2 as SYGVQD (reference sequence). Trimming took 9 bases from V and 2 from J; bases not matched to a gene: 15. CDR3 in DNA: TGCGCCAGTCTTCTCAGAACAGGGGGTCTTGGCAATCAGCCCCAGCATTTT. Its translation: CASLLRTGGLGNQPQHF.

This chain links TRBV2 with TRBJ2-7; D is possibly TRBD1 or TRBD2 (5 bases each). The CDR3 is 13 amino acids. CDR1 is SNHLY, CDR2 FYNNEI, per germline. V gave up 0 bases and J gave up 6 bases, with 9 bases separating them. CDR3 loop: CASSEAGDGEQYF. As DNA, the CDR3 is TGTGCCAGCAGTGAAGCGGGGGACGGCGAGCAGTACTTC. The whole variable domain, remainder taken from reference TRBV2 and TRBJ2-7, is EPEVTQTPSHQVTQMGQEVILRCVPISNHLYFYWYRQILGQKVEFLVSFYNNEISEKSEIFDDQFSVERPDGSNFTLKIRSTKLEDSAMYFCASSEAGDGEQYFGPGTRLTVT.

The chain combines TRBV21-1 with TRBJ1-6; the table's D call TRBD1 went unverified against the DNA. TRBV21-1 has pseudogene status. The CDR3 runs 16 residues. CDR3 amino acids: CASSNGPDRENSPLHF. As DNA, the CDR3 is TGTGCCAGCAGCAATGGCCCGGACAGGGAAAATTCACCCCTCCACTTT.